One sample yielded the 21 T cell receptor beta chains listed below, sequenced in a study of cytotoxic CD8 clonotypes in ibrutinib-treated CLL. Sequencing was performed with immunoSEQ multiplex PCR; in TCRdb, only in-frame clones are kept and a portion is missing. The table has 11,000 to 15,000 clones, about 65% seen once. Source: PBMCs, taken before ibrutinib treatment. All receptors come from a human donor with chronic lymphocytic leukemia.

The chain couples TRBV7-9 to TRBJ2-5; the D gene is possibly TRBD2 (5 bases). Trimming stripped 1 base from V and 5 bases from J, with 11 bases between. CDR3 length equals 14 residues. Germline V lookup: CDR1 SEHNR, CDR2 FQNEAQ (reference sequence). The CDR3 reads CASSLGSGVETQYF. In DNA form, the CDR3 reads TGTGCCAGCAGCTTAGGCAGCGGAGTGGAGACCCAGTACTTC.

CDR3 in DNA: TGTGCCAGCAGGGGGGACGGCGCTGAAGCTTTCTTT. Protein: CASRGDGAEAFF. This chain connects TRBV2 to TRBJ1-1; maybe TRBD1 (5 bases). From germline, CDR1 is SNHLY and CDR2 FYNNEI. Trimming took 6 bases from V and 6 from J, leaving 11 bases between them. The CDR3 is 12 residues long.

CDR3 sequence: CASSVGSGGSYEQYF. The CDR3 coding sequence is TGTGCCAGCAGCGTAGGTAGCGGGGGGTCCTACGAGCAGTACTTC. The chain uses TRBV9 and TRBJ2-7; 10 bases are shared with TRBD2. In germline, CDR1 is SGDLS, CDR2 YYNGEE. V trimming: 0 bases; J trimming: 1 base; junction bases outside the gene matches: 1. This CDR3 contains 15 residues.

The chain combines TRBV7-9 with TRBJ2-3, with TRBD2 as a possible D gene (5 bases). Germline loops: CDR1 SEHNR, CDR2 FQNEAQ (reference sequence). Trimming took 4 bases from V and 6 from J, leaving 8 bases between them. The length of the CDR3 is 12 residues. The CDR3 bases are TGTGCCAGCAGCTCGGGGTGGGATACGCAGTATTTT. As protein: CASSSGWDTQYF. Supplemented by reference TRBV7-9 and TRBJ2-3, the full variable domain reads DTGVSQNPRHKITKRGQNVTFRCDPISEHNRLYWYRQTLGQGPEFLTYFQNEAQLEKSRLLSDRFSAERPKGSFSTLEIQRTEQGDSAMYLCASSSGWDTQYFGPGTRLTVL.

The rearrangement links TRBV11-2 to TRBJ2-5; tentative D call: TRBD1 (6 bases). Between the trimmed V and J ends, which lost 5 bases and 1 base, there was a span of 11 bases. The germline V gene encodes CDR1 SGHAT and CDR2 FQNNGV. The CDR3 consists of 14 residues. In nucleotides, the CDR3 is TGTGCCAGCAGCCTATCGACAGGCCAAGAGACCCAGTACTTC. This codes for CASSLSTGQETQYF.

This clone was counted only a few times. In nucleotides, the CDR3 is TGTGCCAGCAGCCAGGACAGGGGGGCCATGAACACTGAAGCTTTCTTT. Translating it yields CASSQDRGAMNTEAFF. V usage is TRBV5-4 and J usage is TRBJ1-1; 10 bases are a match to TRBD1. In germline, CDR1 is SGHNT, CDR2 YYREEE (reference sequence). There are 16 residues in the CDR3. After removal of 4 bases from V and 0 bases from J, the junction contained 6 bases not matched to a gene.

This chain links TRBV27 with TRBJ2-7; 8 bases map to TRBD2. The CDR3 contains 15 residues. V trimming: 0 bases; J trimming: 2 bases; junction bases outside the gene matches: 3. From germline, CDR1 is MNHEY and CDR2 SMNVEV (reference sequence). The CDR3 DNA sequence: TGTGCCAGCAGTTTATCTAGCGGGGTTACCTACGAGCAGTACTTC. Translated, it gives CASSLSSGVTYEQYF.

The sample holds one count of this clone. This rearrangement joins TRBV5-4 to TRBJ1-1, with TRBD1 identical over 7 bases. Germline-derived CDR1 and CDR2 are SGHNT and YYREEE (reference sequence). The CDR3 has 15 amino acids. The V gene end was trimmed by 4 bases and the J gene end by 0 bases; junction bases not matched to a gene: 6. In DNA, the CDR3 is TGTGCCAGCAGCAATGACAGGGACGTGAACACTGAAGCTTTCTTT. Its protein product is CASSNDRDVNTEAFF.

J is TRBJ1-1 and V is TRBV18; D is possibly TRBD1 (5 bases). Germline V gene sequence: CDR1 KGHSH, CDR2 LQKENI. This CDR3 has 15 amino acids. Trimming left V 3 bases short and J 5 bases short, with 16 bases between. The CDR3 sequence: CASSPPGASGTEAFF. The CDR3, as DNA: TGTGCCAGCTCACCTCCCGGGGCCTCAGGTACTGAAGCTTTCTTT.

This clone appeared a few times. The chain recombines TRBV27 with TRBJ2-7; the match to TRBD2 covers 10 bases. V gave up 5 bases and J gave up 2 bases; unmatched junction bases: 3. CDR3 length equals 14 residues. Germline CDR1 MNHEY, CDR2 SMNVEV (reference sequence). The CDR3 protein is CASSTSGAAYEQYF. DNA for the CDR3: TGTGCCAGCAGTACTAGCGGGGCCGCCTACGAGCAGTACTTC.

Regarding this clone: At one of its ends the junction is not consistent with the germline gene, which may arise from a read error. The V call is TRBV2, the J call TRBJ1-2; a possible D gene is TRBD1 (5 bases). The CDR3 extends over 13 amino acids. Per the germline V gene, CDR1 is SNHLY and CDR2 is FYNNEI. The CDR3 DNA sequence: TGTGCCAGCAGAGAAGACAGAAACTATGGCTACACCTTC. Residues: CASREDRNYGYTF.

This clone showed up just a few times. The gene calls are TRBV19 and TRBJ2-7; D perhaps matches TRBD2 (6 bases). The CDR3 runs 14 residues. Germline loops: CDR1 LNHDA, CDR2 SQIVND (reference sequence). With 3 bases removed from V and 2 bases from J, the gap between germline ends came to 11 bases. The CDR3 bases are TGTGCCAGTAGTATGGGGGGTCCCCCCTACGAGCAGTACTTC. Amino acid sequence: CASSMGGPPYEQYF.

CDR3 in DNA: TGTGCCAGCAGCTTACCCCGGCCCTGGGACAGGGTTTACGAGCAGTACTTC. Translation gives CASSLPRPWDRVYEQYF. The chain has TRBV5-6 and TRBJ2-7, with 9 bases fitting TRBD1. The germline V gene encodes CDR1 SGHDT and CDR2 YYEEEE. The CDR3 spans 17 residues. V gave up 2 bases and J gave up 4 bases; unmatched junction bases: 13.

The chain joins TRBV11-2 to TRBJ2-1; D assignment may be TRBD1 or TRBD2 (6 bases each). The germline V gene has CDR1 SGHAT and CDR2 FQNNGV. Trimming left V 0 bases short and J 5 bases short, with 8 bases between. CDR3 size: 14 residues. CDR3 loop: CASSLDGGHNEQFF. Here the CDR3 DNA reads TGTGCCAGCAGCTTAGACGGGGGCCACAATGAGCAGTTCTTC.

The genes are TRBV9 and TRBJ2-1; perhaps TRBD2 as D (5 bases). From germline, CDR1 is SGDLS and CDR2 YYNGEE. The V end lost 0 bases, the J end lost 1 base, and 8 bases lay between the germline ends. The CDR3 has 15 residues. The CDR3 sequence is CASSVEEGSYNEQFF. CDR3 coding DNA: TGTGCCAGCAGCGTAGAAGAGGGTTCCTACAATGAGCAGTTCTTC.

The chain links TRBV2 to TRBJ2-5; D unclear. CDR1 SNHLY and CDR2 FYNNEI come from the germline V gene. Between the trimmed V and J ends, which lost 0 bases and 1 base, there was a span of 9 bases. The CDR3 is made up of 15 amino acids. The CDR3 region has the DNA TGTGCCAGCAGTGAAGCGCCAACGGGCCAAGAGACCCAGTACTTC. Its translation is CASSEAPTGQETQYF.

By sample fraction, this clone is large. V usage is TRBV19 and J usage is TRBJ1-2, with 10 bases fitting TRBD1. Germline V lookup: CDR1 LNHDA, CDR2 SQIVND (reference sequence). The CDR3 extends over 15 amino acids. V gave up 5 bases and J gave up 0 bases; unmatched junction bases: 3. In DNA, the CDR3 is TGTGCCAGTAGTCCCGGGACAGGGGCTAACTATGGCTACACCTTC. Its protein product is CASSPGTGANYGYTF.

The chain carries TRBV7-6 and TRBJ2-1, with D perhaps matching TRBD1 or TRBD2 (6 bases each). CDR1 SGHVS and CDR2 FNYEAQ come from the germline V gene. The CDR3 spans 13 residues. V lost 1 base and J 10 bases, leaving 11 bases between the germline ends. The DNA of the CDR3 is TGTGCCAGCAGCTTAGTGGGGGGCGAAGAGCAGTTCTTC. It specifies CASSLVGGEEQFF.

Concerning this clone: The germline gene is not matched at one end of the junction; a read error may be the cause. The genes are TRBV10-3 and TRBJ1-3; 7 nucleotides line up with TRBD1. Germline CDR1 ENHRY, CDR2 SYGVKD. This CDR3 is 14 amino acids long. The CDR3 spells CAIRLTGAGNTIYF. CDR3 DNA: TGTGCCATCAGGCTAACAGGGGCTGGTAACACCATATATTTT.

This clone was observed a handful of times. In nucleotides, the CDR3 is TGTGCCAGCAGCCAAGTAGCGGGGGGCCTCAATGAGCAGTTCTTC. This codes for CASSQVAGGLNEQFF. The genes are TRBV4-2 and TRBJ2-1, with 10 positions matching TRBD2. The CDR3 runs 15 residues. Germline CDR1 LGHNA, CDR2 YNFKEQ. J lost 6 bases, V lost 1 base, and 3 bases had no gene match.

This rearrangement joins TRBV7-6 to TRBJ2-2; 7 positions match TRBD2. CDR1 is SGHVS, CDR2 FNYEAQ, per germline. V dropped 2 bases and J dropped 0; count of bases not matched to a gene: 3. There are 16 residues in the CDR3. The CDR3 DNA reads TGTGCCAGCAGCTTAACCGGGGGGACGAACACCGGGGAGCTGTTTTTT. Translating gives CASSLTGGTNTGELFF.